This T cell receptor beta chain was retrieved from a study of early T cells in non-severe SARS-CoV-2 infection. Study information: The study sequenced bulk RNA from unsorted whole blood, with chains unpaired.

Trimming cost V 3 bases and J 7 bases; bases outside gene matches: 2. This CDR3 has 14 amino acids. Individual cDNA molecules were tagged with unique molecular identifiers. TCRdb passed the 5' RACE reads through MiXCR, listing each CDR3 protein once. The table shows about 70,000 distinct CDR3 sequences, with approximately 14% occurring only once. Points from the study as a whole: Anti-spike CD8 responses were favored in VDJdb matching, and private and CD4 specificities were missed.

This clonotype has only a few counts. Antigen unknown. This receptor was identified in an adult who was a healthcare worker with PCR-confirmed SARS-CoV-2 infection or an uninfected control (not recorded which). Source: whole blood, taken at baseline. This sequence joins TRBV12-3 or TRBV12-4 and TRBJ2-1; 11 positions agree with TRBD2. In DNA form, the CDR3 reads TGTGCCAGCAGTTTTAGCGGGAGGGGTAATGAGCAGTTCTTC. Residues: CASSFSGRGNEQFF.